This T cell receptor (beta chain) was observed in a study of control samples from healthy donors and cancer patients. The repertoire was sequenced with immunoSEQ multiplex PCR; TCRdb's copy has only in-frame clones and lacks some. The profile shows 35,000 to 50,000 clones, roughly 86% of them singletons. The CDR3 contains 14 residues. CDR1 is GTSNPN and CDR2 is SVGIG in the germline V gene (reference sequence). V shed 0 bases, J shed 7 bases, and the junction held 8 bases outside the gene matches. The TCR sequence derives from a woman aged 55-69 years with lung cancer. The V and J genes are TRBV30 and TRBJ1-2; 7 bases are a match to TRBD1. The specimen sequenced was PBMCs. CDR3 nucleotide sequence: TGTGCCTGGAGTGTATGGGGGGACAGACTTGGCTACACCTTC. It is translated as CAWSVWGDRLGYTF. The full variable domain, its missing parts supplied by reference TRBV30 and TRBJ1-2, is SQTIHQWPATLVQPVGSPLSLECTVEGTSNPNLYWYRQAAGRGLQLLFYSVGIGQISSEVPQNLSASRPQDRQFILSSKKLLLSDSGFYLCAWSVWGDRLGYTFGSGTRLTVV.